A single T cell receptor (beta chain) is shown here with its context. Germline V gives CDR1 ENHRY, CDR2 SYGVKD. J was trimmed by 0 bases and V by 11 bases; bases with no gene match: 12. The CDR3 runs 15 residues. This sample is drawn from a study of CDR3 diversity in severe acne. TCRdb redid the calling of the PCR reads with MiXCR, one entry per CDR3 protein. The table includes about 97,000 distinct CDR3 sequences, approximately 47% detected once. This chain links TRBV10-3 with TRBJ1-2; 7 nucleotides agree with TRBD1. The TCR sequence derives from a male donor with acne. What was sequenced was blood. The CDR3, as DNA: TGTGCCTCAGGGGGGGCCACCTCATCTAACTATGGCTACACCTTC. Protein: CASGGATSSNYGYTF.